This TCR beta chain was captured in a study of CXCR3-negative and CXCR3-positive naive CD8 T cells. Study in general: Roughly 150 million TRB reads were obtained overall (about 1.5 +/- 0.3 million per library).

UMI-labeled 5' RACE yielded the TRB cDNA libraries. After re-calling the 5' RACE reads, TCRdb lists one entry per CDR3 protein, DNA absent. In all, the sample yields over 95,000 distinct CDR3 sequences. Study findings and constraints: Higher TRB CDR3 hydrophobicity marked CXCR3-positive naive cells relative to CXCR3-negative naive cells. Partly lower CXCR3 expression followed cryopreservation, and most assays relied on fresh PBMCs. In both naive subsets diversity was comparably high, whereas memory CD8+ cells showed much lower diversity.

Turning to this clonotype: Its antigen is not known.

This CDR3 has 14 amino acids. Germline V gene sequence: CDR1 KGHDR, CDR2 SFDVKD. The rearrangement uses TRBV24-1 and TRBJ2-5; the TCRdb call, TRBD2, lacks DNA for checking. Sequences were obtained from naive CXCR3+ CD8+ T cells from blood. Subset meaning: CD45RO-CCR7+CD27+CD95- naive CD8+ T cells expressing CXCR3 (TNR3+). This sequence was found in a human donor in good health. Some clones in this sample may be carry-over from other donors' samples. CDR3 protein: CATSDTHEGETQYF.